The 23 T cell receptor beta chains in this list originate from one sample, sequenced in a study of blood T cell repertoires in COVID-19. The data were produced by immunoSEQ multiplex PCR, yet TCRdb's version contains in-frame clones alone and is incomplete. The sample has fewer than 250,000 clones; over 75% are singletons. The sequenced sample consisted of peripheral blood. The receptor set was obtained from a man aged 45 to 65 with COVID-19, enrolled during active disease.

The genes are TRBV19 and TRBJ2-2, with 9 bases matching TRBD2. Germline V lookup: CDR1 LNHDA, CDR2 SQIVND (reference sequence). V dropped 4 bases and J dropped 7; count of bases not matched to a gene: 7. The CDR3 is made up of 15 amino acids. The CDR3 is CASSSSGRMVGELFF. The CDR3 DNA follows: TGTGCCAGTAGTAGTAGCGGGAGAATGGTCGGGGAGCTGTTTTTT. Full variable domain (outside the CDR3, taken from reference TRBV19 and TRBJ2-2): DGGITQSPKYLFRKEGQNVTLSCEQNLNHDAMYWYRQDPGQGLRLIYYSQIVNDFQKGDIAEGYSVSREKKESFPLTVTSAQKNPTAFYLCASSSSGRMVGELFFGEGSRLTVL.

The CDR3 DNA reads as TGTGCCAGCAGCCCCTCGACTAGCGGGAGTATCTACGAGCAGTACTTC. Its translation: CASSPSTSGSIYEQYF. The rearrangement joins TRBV11-1 to TRBJ2-7, with 12 nucleotides matching TRBD2. Germline CDR1 and CDR2: SGHAT and FQDESV (reference sequence). Trimming cost V 5 bases and J 3 bases; bases outside gene matches: 8. This CDR3 region has 16 residues.

The chain employs TRBV7-2 and TRBJ2-7; D might be TRBD1 (5 bases). The CDR3 is 14 residues long. V lost 6 bases and J lost 2, with 14 bases in between. Looked up from germline, CDR1 is SGHTA and CDR2 is FQGNSA. The CDR3 here is CASRSDLQAYEQYF. The CDR3 DNA reads TGTGCCAGCAGATCCGACTTACAGGCCTACGAGCAGTACTTC. Full variable domain (remainder filled in from reference TRBV7-2 and TRBJ2-7): GAGVSQSPSNKVTEKGKDVELRCDPISGHTALYWYRQSLGQGLEFLIYFQGNSAPDKSGLPSDRFSAERTGGSVSTLTIQRTQQEDSAVYLCASRSDLQAYEQYFGPGTRLTVT.

The table lists this clone with a count of one. The germline gene is not matched at one end of the junction; a read error may be the cause. The chain couples TRBV6-5 to TRBJ1-1; maybe TRBD1 (5 bases). Germline values: CDR1 MNHEY, CDR2 SVGAGI. This CDR3 has 14 residues. CDR3 region: CASSHFGGNSEAFF. CDR3 sequence (DNA): TGTGCCAGCAGTCACTTCGGGGGGAACTCTGAAGCTTTCTTT.

The rearrangement joins TRBV6-1 to TRBJ2-5; 8 bases align to TRBD2. This CDR3 has 17 residues. Trimming took 4 bases from V and 4 from J; bases not matched to a gene: 14. The germline V gene has CDR1 MNHNS and CDR2 SASEGT. CDR3 nucleotides: TGTGCCAGCAGTGCCCGCTCCGGGGGGGCTTCAAGAGAGACCCAGTACTTC. The encoded protein is CASSARSGGASRETQYF.

This rearrangement joins TRBV11-2 to TRBJ2-7, with TRBD1 matching over 7 bases. V shed 5 bases and J 2 bases; nucleotides not matched to a gene: 6. The CDR3 is 14 amino acids. Germline V gives CDR1 SGHAT, CDR2 FQNNGV. CDR3 amino acids: CASSLYRGAYEQYF. The CDR3 DNA reads TGTGCCAGCAGCCTCTACAGGGGCGCCTACGAGCAGTACTTC.

The V call is TRBV12-5, the J call TRBJ2-7; 9 nucleotides align to TRBD2. This CDR3 contains 13 residues. Germline values: CDR1 LGHNT, CDR2 FRNRAP. V trimming: 2 bases; J trimming: 8 bases; junction bases outside the gene matches: 4. The CDR3 region is CASGLLAGVQQYF. CDR3 DNA sequence: TGTGCTAGTGGTTTGTTAGCGGGAGTGCAGCAGTACTTC.

V and J are TRBV19 and TRBJ2-2; the D gene is possibly TRBD2 (8 bases). V lost 6 bases and J 5 bases, leaving 19 bases between the germline ends. CDR3 length: 16 residues. The germline V gene has CDR1 LNHDA and CDR2 SQIVND (reference sequence). The CDR3 DNA reads TGTGCCAGTAGGACAGGGCCGGGACTAGTTACCGGGGAGCTGTTTTTT. Translating it yields CASRTGPGLVTGELFF.

The chain carries TRBV7-2 and TRBJ2-7; D may be TRBD1 (6 bases). CDR1 is SGHTA, CDR2 FQGNSA, per germline. V dropped 1 base and J dropped 1 base, with 11 bases sitting between them. The CDR3 is made up of 15 amino acids. CDR3 protein: CASSLGPGESYEQYF. In DNA, the CDR3 is TGTGCCAGCAGCTTAGGTCCAGGGGAATCCTACGAGCAGTACTTC.

The rearrangement joins TRBV7-2 to TRBJ2-7; tentatively, D is TRBD2 (5 bases). Germline V gene data show CDR1 as SGHTA and CDR2 as FQGNSA. The V end lost 0 bases, the J end lost 0 bases, and 6 bases lay between the germline ends. This CDR3 has 14 amino acids. CDR3 region: CASSLAGLSYEQYF. DNA for the CDR3: TGTGCCAGCAGCTTAGCCGGACTCTCCTACGAGCAGTACTTC.

The chain combines TRBV5-1 with TRBJ1-6, with 9 bases that match TRBD1. There are 15 residues in the CDR3. Germline V gene lookup returns CDR1 SGHRS and CDR2 YFSETQ. Trimming cost V 4 bases and J 5 bases; bases outside gene matches: 4. The CDR3 spells CASSIRDRDNSPLHF. The CDR3 DNA reads as TGCGCCAGCAGCATTAGGGACAGGGATAATTCACCCCTCCACTTT.

The chain is built from TRBV24-1 and TRBJ2-7; D possibly corresponds to TRBD2 (5 bases). V was shortened by 6 bases and J by 6 bases, with 14 bases between the two germline ends. The CDR3 is 13 residues long. Germline V lookup: CDR1 KGHDR, CDR2 SFDVKD. CDR3 nucleotide sequence: TGTGCCACCAGTCGGGGTAGCGTCGGCGAGCAGTACTTC. Protein: CATSRGSVGEQYF.

The chain has TRBV6-6 and TRBJ2-7; weak D call: TRBD1 (6 bases). This CDR3 contains 14 residues. CDR1 MNHNY and CDR2 SVGAGI come from the germline V gene (reference sequence). With 7 bases removed from V and 0 bases from J, the gap between germline ends came to 13 bases. The CDR3 protein is CASTQTGSSYEQYF. The CDR3 DNA reads TGTGCCAGCACCCAGACAGGATCCTCCTACGAGCAGTACTTC.

The chain is built from TRBV27 and TRBJ2-3; TRBD1 matches 8 bases. The CDR3 contains 15 residues. Germline V gives CDR1 MNHEY, CDR2 SMNVEV (reference sequence). V gave up 2 bases and J gave up 6 bases; unmatched junction bases: 7. DNA for the CDR3: TGTGCCAGCAGTTTAGGACAGGGTTATGAGGATACGCAGTATTTT. This sequence encodes CASSLGQGYEDTQYF.

The genes are TRBV5-1 and TRBJ1-1, with D possibly being TRBD1 (5 bases). The CDR3 runs 16 residues. Germline CDR1 is SGHRS and CDR2 is YFSETQ. V was shortened by 0 bases and J by 5 bases, with 17 bases between the two germline ends. The CDR3: CASSLGGATSGTEAFF. The CDR3 nucleotides are TGCGCCAGCAGCTTGGGGGGCGCGACTTCTGGTACTGAAGCTTTCTTT. The full variable domain, with the rest looked up from reference TRBV5-1 and TRBJ1-1, is KAGVTQTPRYLIKTRGQQVTLSCSPISGHRSVSWYQQTPGQGLQFLFEYFSETQRNKGNFPGRFSGRQFSNSRSEMNVSTLELGDSALYLCASSLGGATSGTEAFFGQGTRLTVV.

The chain links TRBV19 to TRBJ1-1; D call uncertain. The germline gives CDR1 LNHDA, CDR2 SQIVND (reference sequence). The CDR3 has 15 amino acids. V gave up 1 base and J gave up 5 bases, with 14 bases separating them. The CDR3 protein is CASSIGRVERTEAFF. CDR3 coding DNA: TGTGCCAGTAGTATAGGGAGGGTTGAGCGGACTGAAGCTTTCTTT.

The chain joins TRBV6-5 to TRBJ2-5; TRBD1 aligns across 10 bases. The CDR3 is made up of 14 amino acids. The germline gives CDR1 MNHEY, CDR2 SVGAGI. Trimming removed 6 bases from V and 1 base from J; junction bases left unmatched: 2. CDR3 protein: CASRRDRGQETQYF. The CDR3 nucleotides are TGTGCCAGCAGGAGGGACAGGGGCCAAGAGACCCAGTACTTC.

This rearrangement joins TRBV4-1 to TRBJ1-6; the D gene is possibly TRBD1 (5 bases). The CDR3 is made up of 19 amino acids. V was clipped by 4 bases and J by 0 bases, with 19 bases between them. The germline V gene has CDR1 MGHRA and CDR2 YSYEKL. The CDR3 nucleotides are TGCGCCAGCAGCCTTTCCGCAGGGATCCGAAGCTCCTATAATTCACCCCTCCACTTT. Translating gives CASSLSAGIRSSYNSPLHF.

V usage is TRBV5-1 and J usage is TRBJ2-1; 10 bases line up with TRBD2. From germline, CDR1 is SGHRS and CDR2 YFSETQ. V lost 6 bases to trimming and J lost 4 bases; unmatched junction nucleotides: 22. This CDR3 contains 20 residues. This chain's CDR3 is CASTPGGITVAGGGYNEQFF. CDR3 sequence (DNA): TGCGCCAGCACCCCCGGAGGAATCACTGTAGCGGGGGGAGGGTACAATGAGCAGTTCTTC. The whole variable domain, filled in from reference TRBV5-1 and TRBJ2-1, reads KAGVTQTPRYLIKTRGQQVTLSCSPISGHRSVSWYQQTPGQGLQFLFEYFSETQRNKGNFPGRFSGRQFSNSRSEMNVSTLELGDSALYLCASTPGGITVAGGGYNEQFFGPGTRLTVL.

The CDR3 bases are TGTGCCAGCAGCATAATTATACGGGACAGGGGTCCGGAGAGCAATCAGCCCCAGCATTTT. Amino acid sequence: CASSIIIRDRGPESNQPQHF. The rearrangement links TRBV21-1 to TRBJ1-5; TRBD1 is the table's D call, not checked against the DNA. TRBV21-1 constitutes a pseudogene. This CDR3 contains 20 residues.

This chain links TRBV7-2 with TRBJ2-1; tentative D call: TRBD2 (6 bases). The CDR3 runs 12 residues. CDR1 is SGHTA, CDR2 FQGNSA, per germline. V was shortened by 6 bases and J by 7 bases, with 10 bases between the two germline ends. CDR3 nucleotide sequence: TGTGCCAGCAGGGGGGGTCGGAATGAGCAGTTCTTC. Translating gives CASRGGRNEQFF. Together with reference TRBV7-2 and TRBJ2-1, the CDR3 gives the full variable domain: GAGVSQSPSNKVTEKGKDVELRCDPISGHTALYWYRQSLGQGLEFLIYFQGNSAPDKSGLPSDRFSAERTGGSVSTLTIQRTQQEDSAVYLCASRGGRNEQFFGPGTRLTVL.

The V and J genes are TRBV11-2 and TRBJ2-3, with D possibly TRBD1 on 6 matching bases. CDR1 and CDR2 from the germline V gene are SGHAT and FQNNGV. V was clipped by 5 bases and J by 4 bases, with 10 bases between them. The CDR3 runs to 13 residues. CDR3 nucleotide sequence: TGTGCCAGCAGCCTCACAGGGCCAGATACGCAGTATTTT. Its translation is CASSLTGPDTQYF.

The rearrangement joins TRBV5-1 to TRBJ2-6; D is uncertain. The CDR3 extends over 14 amino acids. V was shortened by 0 bases and J by 2 bases, with 3 bases between the two germline ends. CDR1 and CDR2 (germline): SGHRS, YFSETQ. The CDR3 reads CASSLAPGANVLTF. The CDR3 DNA reads TGCGCCAGCAGCTTGGCTCCTGGGGCCAACGTCCTGACTTTC.